A selection of T cell receptor beta chains follows, all from one sample in a study of response to subunit inactivated influenza vaccine. TCRdb analysed the RT-PCR reads with MiXCR anew, one entry per CDR3 protein. The profile shows about half a million distinct CDR3 sequences, roughly 8.2% of them singletons. The sequencing used PBMCs from blood, collected around 25 months after vaccination. These TCRs come from a man aged 50-75 years who received an inactivated influenza vaccine. Both conserved end residues are part of each CDR3. Fields, in order: D gene, clone size, J gene, V gene, CDR3 protein, CDR3 DNA. A D gene is named only where the DNA matches it firmly. The listing skips clone size in some rows; elsewhere it reads once, few, many or a size class.

TRBD2 | - | TRBJ2-3 | TRBV10-3 | CAISEGEGGPTDTQYF | TGTGCCATCAGTGAAGGCGAGGGAGGGCCCACAGATACGCAGTATTTT
- | - | TRBJ2-3 | TRBV20-1 | CSARDPGRRTDTQYF | TGCAGTGCTAGAGACCCGGGCCGGAGGACAGATACGCAGTATTTT
- | - | TRBJ2-1 | TRBV5-4 | CASSPKKTALTNEQFF | TGTGCCAGCAGCCCCAAAAAGACCGCTCTTACCAATGAGCAGTTCTTC
- | - | TRBJ1-6 | TRBV27 | CASGPAGAQNSPLHF | TGTGCCAGCGGTCCCGCAGGGGCTCAAAATTCACCCCTCCACTTT
- | few | TRBJ1-5 | TRBV7-2 | CASSPSRGSNQPQHF | TGTGCCAGCAGCCCTTCCCGGGGTAGCAATCAGCCCCAGCATTTT
TRBD1 | few | TRBJ2-3 | TRBV10-3 | CAIRTGGKDTQYF | TGTGCCATCAGGACAGGGGGCAAAGATACGCAGTATTTT
TRBD1 | few | TRBJ1-3 | TRBV7-9 | CSSYNRGSGNTIYF | TGTTCCAGCTATAACAGGGGCTCTGGAAACACCATATATTTT
- | few | TRBJ1-6 | TRBV5-4 | CASSSDYSPLHF | TGTGCCAGCAGCTCGGATTATTCACCCCTCCACTTT
- | - | TRBJ1-2 | TRBV6-2/TRBV6-3 | CASRRPGSGYTF | TGTGCCAGCAGACGACCAGGATCTGGCTACACCTTC
- | - | TRBJ2-4 | TRBV27 | CASSFLGLGNIQYF | TGTGCCAGCAGTTTTCTGGGTTTAGGAAACATTCAGTACTTC
- | many | TRBJ2-7 | TRBV4-2 | CASSQWISYEQYF | TGTGCCAGCAGTCAATGGATTTCCTACGAGCAGTACTTC
- | - | TRBJ2-5 | TRBV6-1 | CASSITGRGETQYF | TGTGCCAGCAGTATTACAGGGCGGGGGGAGACCCAGTACTTC
TRBD2 | few | TRBJ2-7 | TRBV12-3/TRBV12-4 | CASRPGGARYEQYF | TGTGCCAGCAGGCCGGGAGGAGCGAGGTACGAGCAGTACTTC
TRBD2 | - | TRBJ2-1 | TRBV5-1 | CASSLAAGGAGPNEQFF | TGCGCCAGCAGCTTGGCCGCGGGGGGAGCGGGACCCAATGAGCAGTTCTTC
- | - | TRBJ2-3 | TRBV3-1 | CASSRGGTGSGTDTQYF | TGTGCCAGCAGCCGAGGCGGGACGGGCTCCGGCACAGATACGCAGTATTTT
- | many | TRBJ1-4 | TRBV27 | CASSGRTTNEKLFF | TGTGCCAGCAGTGGACGGACAACTAATGAAAAACTGTTTTTT
TRBD2 | - | TRBJ2-3 | TRBV6-1 | CASRRTSGSRKDTQYF | TGTGCCAGCAGGCGGACTAGCGGGTCAAGGAAAGATACGCAGTATTTT
- | - | TRBJ1-2 | TRBV9 | CASSADGPLANYGYTF | TGTGCCAGCAGCGCCGACGGACCTCTTGCTAACTATGGCTACACCTTC
TRBD1 | few | TRBJ2-7 | TRBV7-6 | CASSLMGQGEYEQYF | TGTGCCAGCAGCTTAATGGGACAGGGGGAATATGAGCAGTACTTC
TRBD1 | - | TRBJ1-1 | TRBV10-3 | CAISPRTGDGTEAFF | TGTGCCATCAGTCCCAGGACAGGGGATGGGACTGAAGCTTTCTTT
- | - | TRBJ2-6 | TRBV9 | CASSVLGANVLTF | TGTGCCAGCAGCGTTCTGGGAGCCAACGTCCTGACTTTC
- | - | TRBJ2-3 | TRBV5-6 | CASSLRGLRVSYDTQYF | TGTGCCAGCAGCTTGCGGGGACTCCGAGTTTCATACGATACGCAGTATTTT
- | many | TRBJ2-6 | TRBV4-3 | CASSQDFSGANVLTF | TGCGCCAGCAGCCAAGATTTCTCTGGGGCCAACGTCCTGACTTTC
TRBD1 | many | TRBJ2-7 | TRBV27 | CASSFVRDRGRYEQYF | TGTGCCAGCAGTTTCGTGAGGGACAGGGGGCGTTACGAGCAGTACTTC
TRBD1 | many | TRBJ2-7 | TRBV20-1 | CSAKRTGSEQYF | TGCAGTGCAAAGCGGACAGGGAGCGAGCAGTACTTC
- | many | TRBJ2-5 | TRBV7-2 | CASSFGWTQETQYF | TGTGCCAGCAGCTTTGGATGGACACAAGAGACCCAGTACTTC
TRBD1 | many | TRBJ2-7 | TRBV7-6 | CASSLAGQPYEQYF | TGTGCCAGCAGCTTAGCGGGACAGCCCTACGAGCAGTACTTC
TRBD2 | few | TRBJ2-7 | TRBV4-3 | CASSYSRAGVHEQYF | TGCGCCAGCAGCTACAGTAGGGCGGGAGTGCACGAGCAGTACTTC
- | few | TRBJ2-2 | TRBV7-9 | CASSLSPLNTGELFF | TGTGCCAGCAGCTTAAGCCCCCTTAACACCGGGGAGCTGTTTTTT
- | - | TRBJ2-3 | TRBV10-2 | CASSEPGSTDTQYF | TGCGCCAGCAGTGAGCCGGGAAGCACAGATACGCAGTATTTT
- | - | TRBJ2-7 | TRBV3-1 | CASSQVGGNEQYF | TGTGCCAGCAGCCAAGTAGGGGGGAACGAGCAGTACTTC
- | - | TRBJ2-4 | TRBV24-1 | CATSDFQDIQYF | TGTGCCACCAGTGATTTCCAGGACATTCAGTACTTC
TRBD1 | few | TRBJ2-3 | TRBV29-1 | CSVEDGRGTDTQYF | TGCAGCGTTGAAGACGGCAGGGGGACAGATACGCAGTATTTT
TRBD1 | many | TRBJ2-1 | TRBV4-3 | CASSQGQGYNEQFF | TGTGCCAGCAGCCAGGGACAGGGCTACAATGAGCAGTTCTTC
TRBD2 | - | TRBJ2-3 | TRBV20-1 | CSASPTSGSTDTQYF | TGCAGTGCTAGCCCGACTAGCGGATCCACAGATACGCAGTATTTT
TRBD1 | - | TRBJ1-6 | TRBV2 | CASRMTGRNSPLHF | TGTGCCAGCAGGATGACAGGGAGGAATTCACCCCTCCACTTT
- | - | TRBJ2-3 | TRBV6-2/TRBV6-3 | CASSHLSPGVADTQYF | TGTGCCAGCAGTCACTTATCGCCGGGGGTCGCAGATACGCAGTATTTT
TRBD1 | few | TRBJ2-2 | TRBV9 | CASTPWDRDTGELFF | TGTGCCAGCACCCCCTGGGACAGGGACACCGGGGAGCTGTTTTTT
- | - | TRBJ1-1 | TRBV10-3 | CAISDGDTGRSTEAFF | TGTGCCATCAGTGATGGGGACACAGGGCGGAGTACTGAAGCTTTCTTT
- | few | TRBJ1-2 | TRBV5-6 | CASSFTKDSFYGYGYTF | TGTGCCAGCAGCTTTACAAAGGACAGTTTCTATGGCTATGGCTACACCTTC
- | - | TRBJ1-1 | TRBV25-1 | CASSESLAGDTEAFF | TGTGCCAGCAGTGAGTCCCTGGCGGGGGATACTGAAGCTTTCTTT
- | few | TRBJ1-3 | TRBV6-2/TRBV6-3 | CASSYGAGKTAYSGNTIYF | TGTGCCAGCAGTTACGGGGCAGGGAAGACTGCCTACTCTGGAAACACCATATATTTT
- | few | TRBJ2-7 | TRBV28 | CASSKGPYGYEQYF | TGTGCCAGCTCGAAGGGACCATATGGGTACGAGCAGTACTTC
TRBD2 | - | TRBJ2-3 | TRBV28 | CASSFGAGGASTQYF | TGTGCCAGCAGTTTTGGAGCGGGGGGAGCAAGTACGCAGTATTTT
- | - | TRBJ2-7 | TRBV7-9 | CASSPRGVSPPYEQYF | TGTGCCAGCAGCCCCCGTGGAGTCTCCCCCCCGTACGAGCAGTACTTC
TRBD2 | many | TRBJ2-1 | TRBV20-1 | CSARPGSGPYNEQFF | TGCAGTGCTAGACCCGGTAGCGGGCCCTACAATGAGCAGTTCTTC
TRBD1 | few | TRBJ2-1 | TRBV10-3 | CAIRTGAGEQFF | TGTGCCATCAGGACAGGGGCTGGAGAGCAGTTCTTC
- | many | TRBJ2-2 | TRBV29-1 | CSVEDQGGANTGELFF | TGCAGCGTTGAAGATCAGGGGGGGGCGAACACCGGGGAGCTGTTTTTT
- | few | TRBJ1-5 | TRBV7-9 | CASSLGEQRPQHF | TGTGCCAGCAGCTTAGGAGAACAGAGGCCCCAGCATTTT
- | few | TRBJ2-1 | TRBV6-5 | CASSYPGQSNEQFF | TGTGCCAGCAGTTACCCCGGACAGTCCAATGAGCAGTTCTTC
TRBD2 | - | TRBJ2-3 | TRBV7-8 | CASSLAASGVTTDTQYF | TGTGCCAGCAGCTTAGCTGCTAGCGGGGTTACAACAGATACGCAGTATTTT
- | many | TRBJ2-3 | TRBV10-3 | CAISERLAASTDTQYF | TGTGCCATCAGTGAAAGATTAGCGGCTAGCACAGATACGCAGTATTTT
- | - | TRBJ2-7 | TRBV15 | CATSSVRQNYEQYF | TGTGCCACCAGCAGCGTAAGACAGAACTACGAGCAGTACTTC
TRBD1 | - | TRBJ1-1 | TRBV12-5 | CASGKQDRVSTEAFF | TGTGCTAGTGGGAAACAAGACAGGGTTAGCACTGAAGCTTTCTTT